The 16 T cell receptor beta chains below were found in one sample sequenced in a study of blood T cell repertoires in COVID-19. Profiled with immunoSEQ multiplex PCR; TCRdb holds only in-frame clones, not every one. The sample holds 150,000 to 200,000 clones; more than 65% are singletons and the top ten take roughly 17%. The sample comprised PBMCs or T cells enriched from blood (not recorded which). Source of these receptors: a woman aged 45 to 65 with acute COVID-19.

This clone was counted between two and nine times. The chain employs TRBV27 and TRBJ1-1, with D possibly matching TRBD1 (5 bases). Germline CDR1 and CDR2: MNHEY and SMNVEV (reference sequence). This CDR3 spans 14 amino acids. Trimming cost V 2 bases and J 5 bases, with 12 bases left between them. The CDR3 DNA follows: TGTGCCAGCAGTTTAGGAGGGGATTCGACTGAAGCTTTCTTT. Translating it yields CASSLGGDSTEAFF.

The V and J genes are TRBV19 and TRBJ2-6; TRBD2 might be the D (6 bases). The CDR3 totals 17 residues. CDR1 and CDR2 from the germline V gene are LNHDA and SQIVND (reference sequence). V lost 8 bases to trimming and J lost 0 bases, with 17 bases between them. CDR3 residues: CASASVTFNSGANVLTF. CDR3 DNA sequence: TGTGCCAGTGCTAGCGTGACATTTAACTCTGGGGCCAACGTCCTGACTTTC.

V is TRBV5-6 and J is TRBJ1-4; tentative D call: TRBD1 (5 bases). The CDR3 length is 17 residues. Germline CDR1 is SGHDT and CDR2 is YYEEEE. Trimming took 4 bases from V and 3 from J, leaving 19 bases between them. The CDR3 DNA reads as TGTGCCAGCAGCCAGGGCGGTTCAGGGTCCTCTAATGAAAAACTGTTTTTT. It is translated as CASSQGGSGSSNEKLFF.

The chain links TRBV6-5 to TRBJ2-7; D not resolved. The germline gives CDR1 MNHEY, CDR2 SVGAGI. The V end was cut by 6 bases, the J end by 4 bases, with 16 bases between. The CDR3 loop spans 14 amino acids. Here the CDR3 reads CASSPLESPYEQYV. The CDR3 coding sequence is TGTGCCAGCAGCCCGCTTGAGTCCCCATACGAGCAGTACGTC.

CDR3 sequence (DNA): TGCGCCAGCAGCTTGGTGGGACAGCCCAACACCGGGGAGCTGTTTTTT. As protein: CASSLVGQPNTGELFF. The V and J genes are TRBV5-1 and TRBJ2-2; 7 bases map to TRBD1. This CDR3 has 16 amino acids. The V and J ends lost 0 bases and 2 bases, in that order; junction bases with no gene match: 4. Germline lookup yields CDR1 SGHRS and CDR2 YFSETQ.

V usage is TRBV3-1 (or the pseudogene TRBV3-2) and J usage is TRBJ2-3; 10 bases agree with TRBD1. V gave up 0 bases and J gave up 7 bases; unmatched junction bases: 7. The length of the CDR3 is 16 residues. The V gene's germline CDR1 is LGHDT and CDR2 YNNKEL (reference sequence). The CDR3 DNA is TGTGCCAGCAGCCAAGATAGACAGGGGGCGGGGCATACGCAGTATTTT. Translated, it gives CASSQDRQGAGHTQYF.

The CDR3 DNA reads TGTGCCAGCAGTTACTCAGGGGGCCATAATTCACCCCTCCACTTT. Translated, it gives CASSYSGGHNSPLHF. The chain combines TRBV6-5 with TRBJ1-6, with 7 bases matching TRBD1. CDR3 size: 15 residues. In germline, CDR1 is MNHEY, CDR2 SVGAGI. V shed 0 bases and J 5 bases; nucleotides not matched to a gene: 1.

The V gene is TRBV4-1, the J gene TRBJ2-6; tentatively, D is TRBD2 (5 bases). CDR1 is MGHRA, CDR2 YSYEKL, per germline. The CDR3 has 17 residues. Trimming stripped 0 bases from V and 2 bases from J, with 11 bases between. The CDR3 loop reads CASSQDYVLAGANVLTF. The CDR3 DNA reads as TGCGCCAGCAGCCAAGATTATGTACTAGCTGGGGCCAACGTCCTGACTTTC.

V gene TRBV28 combines with J gene TRBJ2-3; 7 positions match TRBD2. V gave up 3 bases and J gave up 2 bases; unmatched junction bases: 5. The CDR3 spans 15 residues. Germline loops: CDR1 MDHEN, CDR2 SYDVKM. In DNA form, the CDR3 reads TGTGCCAGCAGTTTGGGAGGGGACCTCACAGATACGCAGTATTTT. It yields the protein CASSLGGDLTDTQYF.

This clone was counted many times. This chain joins TRBV27 and TRBJ2-5; TRBD2 matches 8 bases. Germline V gene sequence: CDR1 MNHEY, CDR2 SMNVEV (reference sequence). The CDR3 runs 16 residues. V lost 4 bases and J lost 9; bases outside the gene matches: 16. CDR3 in DNA: TGTGCCAGCAGTTCCCCCAGTCCGGGGGGGGTGAGGGCCCAGTACTTC. The encoded protein is CASSSPSPGGVRAQYF.

In its sample, this clone was seen many times. The chain links TRBV7-2 to TRBJ1-5; no clear D. Germline CDR1 SGHTA, CDR2 FQGNSA. This CDR3 has 15 residues. V lost 2 bases and J lost 4, with 12 bases in between. The CDR3 here is CASSLNPGSNQPQHF. The CDR3 region has the DNA TGTGCCAGCAGCTTAAATCCCGGGAGTAATCAGCCCCAGCATTTT.

This rearrangement joins TRBV6-4 to TRBJ2-1; tentative D call: TRBD1 (5 bases). The CDR3 runs 14 residues. The germline CDR1 and CDR2 sequences are MRHNA and SNTAGT. The V end was cut by 2 bases, the J end by 4 bases, with 9 bases between. The CDR3 sequence: CASSDGADYNEQFF. Here the CDR3 DNA reads TGTGCCAGCAGTGACGGGGCCGATTACAATGAGCAGTTCTTC.

The chain couples TRBV11-2 to TRBJ1-2; D remains unclear. Germline CDR1 and CDR2: SGHAT and FQNNGV. This CDR3 region has 13 residues. Trimming took 5 bases from V and 4 from J, leaving 11 bases between them. The CDR3, as DNA: TGTGCCAGCAGCCCGTCGGGGTTCTATGGCTACACCTTC. Protein product: CASSPSGFYGYTF.

The genes are TRBV3-1 (or the pseudogene TRBV3-2) and TRBJ1-2, with 7 nucleotides matching TRBD1. Germline CDR1 reads LGHDT; CDR2 reads YNNKEL (reference sequence). CDR3 length equals 16 residues. J was trimmed by 0 bases and V by 3 bases; bases with no gene match: 7. The CDR3 DNA reads TGTGCCAGCAGCCAGGCTGGACAGGCTACTAACTATGGCTACACCTTC. Translated: CASSQAGQATNYGYTF.

The chain is built from TRBV9 and TRBJ2-5, with D possibly matching TRBD2 (7 bases). The CDR3 runs 15 residues. Germline CDR1 reads SGDLS; CDR2 reads YYNGEE. Trimming took off 0 bases at V and 4 bases at J, with 13 bases between the two ends. The CDR3 region is CASSVGGGALETQYF. CDR3 nucleotide sequence: TGTGCCAGCAGCGTAGGAGGGGGGGCCCTAGAGACCCAGTACTTC.

This sequence joins TRBV5-1 and TRBJ1-1; TRBD1 might be the D (6 bases). CDR1 and CDR2 (germline): SGHRS, YFSETQ. V gave up 7 bases and J gave up 0 bases, with 19 bases separating them. CDR3 length: 16 amino acids. As DNA, the CDR3 is TGCGCCAGCGGCGCGGGGGACAACCTAATGAACACTGAAGCTTTCTTT. This codes for CASGAGDNLMNTEAFF.